These 21 T cell receptor beta chains were sequenced from one sample in a study of CD8 T cells in Susac syndrome. RNA was extracted with the RNeasy kit, and a quantity of roughly 0.45 to 1 ug was reverse transcribed using random hexamers. TCRdb processed the immunoSEQ multiplex PCR reads anew with MiXCR; each CDR3 protein has one entry. The sample includes around 200,000 distinct CDR3 sequences, around 95% of them seen just once. Sequenced sample: CD4+ T cells from PBMCs. These receptors were obtained from a human donor with Susac syndrome.

V and J are TRBV7-8 and TRBJ2-1; D assignment may be TRBD1 or TRBD2 (6 bases each). The germline V gene has CDR1 SGHVS and CDR2 FQNEAQ. This CDR3 has 16 residues. V shed 4 bases and J shed 4 bases, with 17 bases lying between them. The DNA for the CDR3 is TGTGCCAGCAGCTCACGGCGGGACACCAAGTACAATGAGCAGTTCTTC. It translates to CASSSRRDTKYNEQFF.

This chain connects TRBV30 to TRBJ2-2; 8 bases match TRBD1. The CDR3 is 14 residues long. CDR1 is GTSNPN and CDR2 is SVGIG in the germline V gene (reference sequence). V shed 4 bases and J 6 bases; nucleotides not matched to a gene: 7. DNA for the CDR3: TGTGCCTGGAACCTAGGACAGGGCTCCGGGGAGCTGTTTTTT. Residues: CAWNLGQGSGELFF.

The V and J genes are TRBV18 and TRBJ2-3; possible D gene TRBD2, 6 bases. Germline-derived CDR1 and CDR2 are KGHSH and LQKENI. The V end lost 2 bases, the J end lost 7 bases, and 16 bases lay between the germline ends. The CDR3 contains 15 residues. This CDR3 is CASSPRLEISNTQYF. The CDR3 nucleotides read TGTGCCAGCTCACCAAGACTAGAGATCTCGAATACGCAGTATTTT.

The chain joins TRBV12-3 or TRBV12-4 to TRBJ1-5, with D unresolved. The CDR3 totals 12 residues. V gave up 3 bases and J gave up 6 bases, with 6 bases separating them. In nucleotides, the CDR3 is TGTGCCAGCAGTTTTGGTGTTCAGCCCCAGCATTTT. Protein: CASSFGVQPQHF.

The chain's CDR3 is CASSLYGRGEQYF. In nucleotides, the CDR3 is TGTGCCAGCAGTTTATATGGGAGAGGTGAGCAGTACTTC. The chain has TRBV27 and TRBJ2-7, with a weak D call TRBD2 (5 bases). CDR1 is MNHEY and CDR2 is SMNVEV in the germline V gene (reference sequence). The CDR3 is 13 residues long. The ends were cut back, 1 base at V and 7 bases at J, with 11 bases in the middle.

As DNA, the CDR3 is TGTGCCTGGAGGGCGTCGGAGACCCAGTACTTC. It codes for CAWRASETQYF. The V call is TRBV30, the J call TRBJ2-5; D uncertain. The CDR3 contains 11 residues. V lost 3 bases and J lost 5, with 7 bases in between. CDR1 and CDR2 from the germline V gene are GTSNPN and SVGIG (reference sequence).

The CDR3 spells CSARWGGGPGANVLTF. The CDR3, as DNA: TGCAGTGCCAGGTGGGGAGGGGGCCCTGGGGCCAACGTCCTGACTTTC. The V call is TRBV20-1, the J call TRBJ2-6; D assignment may be TRBD1 or TRBD2 (7 bases each). The CDR3 contains 16 residues. With 6 bases removed from V and 2 bases from J, the gap between germline ends came to 17 bases. Germline V CDR1 and CDR2: DFQATT, SNEGSKA (reference sequence).

This chain uses TRBV6-2 or TRBV6-3 with TRBJ1-5; D might be TRBD1 (5 bases). Trimming left V 0 bases short and J 2 bases short, with 14 bases between. CDR1 is MNHEY and CDR2 is SVGEGT in the germline V gene. This CDR3 has 17 residues. This chain's CDR3 is CASSYSSLRDGNQPQHF. CDR3 in DNA: TGTGCCAGCAGTTACTCGAGTCTCAGGGATGGCAATCAGCCCCAGCATTTT.

This clonotype appeared once. The rearrangement links TRBV27 to TRBJ2-7; 7 positions match TRBD1. The length of the CDR3 is 14 residues. Germline V CDR1 and CDR2: MNHEY, SMNVEV (reference sequence). Trimming at V came to 3 bases and at J to 4 bases, leaving 6 bases not matched to a gene. CDR3 sequence reads: CASSFDRVAYEQYF. CDR3 in DNA: TGTGCCAGCAGTTTTGACAGGGTGGCGTACGAGCAGTACTTC.

The chain joins TRBV12-3 or TRBV12-4 to TRBJ2-1; 10 bases align to TRBD1. The CDR3 spans 13 residues. The junction had 9 bases not matched to a gene; V was cut back by 5 bases and J by 14 bases. CDR3 DNA: TGTGCCAGCAGTCTCAACATGGGACAGGGGAAGTTCTTC. It translates to CASSLNMGQGKFF.

This rearrangement joins TRBV18 to TRBJ2-7; TRBD1 agrees at 7 bases. CDR3 length equals 11 residues. V shed 7 bases, J shed 6 bases, and the junction held 3 bases outside the gene matches. Germline V lookup: CDR1 KGHSH, CDR2 LQKENI. The CDR3 is CASLSGGEQYF. As DNA, the CDR3 is TGTGCCAGCTTATCAGGGGGCGAGCAGTACTTC.

The chain couples TRBV7-8 to TRBJ2-1; 12 nucleotides agree with TRBD1. From germline, CDR1 is SGHVS and CDR2 FQNEAQ. V dropped 3 bases and J dropped 10; count of bases not matched to a gene: 1. The CDR3 totals 13 residues. CDR3 sequence (DNA): TGTGCCAGCAGCTTCGGGACAGGGGGCGAGCAGTTCTTC. It encodes CASSFGTGGEQFF.

CDR3 sequence (DNA): TGTGCCAGCTCCGAGGGCTTAGACACAGATACGCAGTATTTT. Amino acid sequence: CASSEGLDTDTQYF. The rearrangement joins TRBV18 to TRBJ2-3; D possibly corresponds to TRBD2 (5 bases). CDR1 KGHSH and CDR2 LQKENI come from the germline V gene. V lost 6 bases to trimming and J lost 2 bases, with 12 bases between them. The CDR3 contains 14 residues. The entire variable domain, with the rest obtained from reference TRBV18 and TRBJ2-3, is as follows: NAGVMQNPRHLVRRRGQEARLRCSPMKGHSHVYWYRQLPEEGLKFMVYLQKENIIDESGMPKERFSAEFPKEGPSILRIQQVVRGDSAAYFCASSEGLDTDTQYFGPGTRLTVL.

The rearrangement uses TRBV12-3 or TRBV12-4 and TRBJ1-4; 10 nucleotides agree with TRBD1. The CDR3 loop spans 12 amino acids. The V and J ends lost 6 bases and 12 bases, in that order; junction bases with no gene match: 4. The CDR3 DNA sequence: TGTGCCAGCAGAAAGACAGGGGGCGAACTGTTTTTT. Protein sequence: CASRKTGGELFF.

CDR3 loop: CASSFSPGLAGSSYEQYF. The CDR3 nucleotides are TGTGCCAGCAGCTTCTCCCCGGGACTAGCGGGAAGCTCCTACGAGCAGTACTTC. The rearrangement links TRBV7-6 to TRBJ2-7; 13 bases match TRBD2. V shed 3 bases, J shed 0 bases, and the junction held 8 bases outside the gene matches. The CDR3 has 18 residues. Germline values: CDR1 SGHVS, CDR2 FNYEAQ. Combining the CDR3 with reference TRBV7-6 and TRBJ2-7 gives the whole variable domain GAGVSQSPRYKVTKRGQDVALRCDPISGHVSLYWYRQALGQGPEFLTYFNYEAQQDKSGLPNDRFSAERPEGSISTLTIQRTEQRDSAMYRCASSFSPGLAGSSYEQYFGPGTRLTVT.

The chain is built from TRBV3-1 and TRBJ1-1, with 7 bases matching TRBD1. After removal of 4 bases from V and 1 base from J, the junction contained 6 bases not matched to a gene. This CDR3 region has 15 residues. Looked up from germline, CDR1 is LGHDT and CDR2 is YNNKEL (reference sequence). DNA of the CDR3: TGTGCCAGCAGCCGAACGACAGGGAGGAACACTGAAGCTTTCTTT. Translating gives CASSRTTGRNTEAFF.

This rearrangement joins TRBV5-1 to TRBJ2-2; D is ambiguous. Germline V gives CDR1 SGHRS, CDR2 YFSETQ. CDR3 length: 14 residues. V lost 5 bases and J lost 7, with 15 bases in between. For the CDR3, the DNA is TGCGCCAGCAGGGTAGATCTTCGTAGCGGGGAGCTGTTTTTT. As protein: CASRVDLRSGELFF.

V gene TRBV7-2 combines with J gene TRBJ2-3, with TRBD2 as a possible D gene (6 bases). This CDR3 contains 16 residues. CDR1 and CDR2 (germline): SGHTA, FQGNSA. Trimming removed 5 bases from V and 3 bases from J, with 18 bases in between. The CDR3 sequence is CASSQRKKGLTDTQYF. CDR3 sequence (DNA): TGTGCCAGCAGCCAACGTAAGAAGGGACTGACAGATACGCAGTATTTT.

V usage is TRBV2 and J usage is TRBJ2-3; D ambiguous. V was cut by 8 bases and J by 4 bases, with 16 bases left in between. Per germline, CDR1 SNHLY and CDR2 FYNNEI. This CDR3 region has 14 residues. The CDR3 loop is CASDIVPAADTQYF. The CDR3 nucleotides are TGTGCCAGCGATATAGTCCCTGCCGCAGATACGCAGTATTTT.

The chain has TRBV7-2 and TRBJ2-5; the D gene is possibly TRBD1 (5 bases). The V gene's germline CDR1 is SGHTA and CDR2 FQGNSA. The CDR3 runs 16 residues. Trimming shortened V by 4 bases and J by 5 bases, and 20 bases separated the two germline ends. In DNA, the CDR3 is TGTGCCAGCAGCTCTTTCCTCTGGGGCGATAGGGAGACCCAGTACTTC. As protein: CASSSFLWGDRETQYF.

J is TRBJ2-5 and V is TRBV10-3; unclear D gene. V lost 7 bases, J lost 2 bases, and 14 bases lay in between. The CDR3 runs 14 residues. Germline V CDR1 and CDR2: ENHRY, SYGVKD. CDR3 amino acids: CAINSGRVQETQYF. The CDR3 DNA reads as TGTGCCATCAACTCCGGACGGGTACAAGAGACCCAGTACTTC.